Given below is one TCR beta chain in context. Its matching antigen is unknown. CDR1 and CDR2 from the germline V gene are SGHKS and YYEKEE (reference sequence). Trimming stripped 0 bases from V and 1 base from J, with 8 bases between. CDR3 size: 15 residues. One entry per CDR3 protein results from TCRdb running MiXCR on the 5' RACE reads. The top ten hold approximately 12% of the sample, which has a few hundred thousand distinct CDR3 sequences, roughly 20% seen once. All of the donors were Caucasians in good health. These data originate in a study of identical twins. Study-level findings and limits: Within twin pairs, the out-of-frame alpha sequences they shared showed excess low generation probability. It was cross-sectional statistical analysis, not following the same donors, that the conclusions relied on. In cord blood, abundant beta clonotypes had fewer insertions; memory showed no trend.

The chain uses TRBV5-5 and TRBJ2-1; D gene ambiguous. The specimen was naive T cells sorted from blood. This receptor was obtained from a man aged 50-59 years in good health. The CDR3 region has the DNA TGTGCCAGCAGCTTGGACGCAAAATCCTACAATGAGCAGTTCTTC. Its protein product is CASSLDAKSYNEQFF.